This T cell receptor (beta chain) originates from a study of cytomegalovirus exposure and HLA in healthy donors. Whole-study context: Findings of an earlier analysis included 117 million unique TCR beta sequences from roughly 200 million T cells.

As concerns this clone: Its antigen is unknown.

A multiplex PCR was run with 60 Vbeta primers and 13 Jbeta primers. Only in-frame clones appear in the TCRdb table, and some are missing; sequencing was by immunoSEQ multiplex PCR. The sample holds roughly 160,000 clones, about four fifths seen once. V shed 4 bases and J 2 bases; nucleotides not matched to a gene: 4. This CDR3 has 15 residues. CDR1 is KGHSH, CDR2 LQKENI, per germline. Study-wide results and limits: In vitro checks showed that a few CMV-associated chains really do target CMV antigens. Analyzed later, most CMV-associated TCR beta chains appeared HLA-restricted.

This clonotype was obtained from a boy aged 2 to 10 in good health and CMV-seronegative. The chain joins TRBV18 to TRBJ1-5; 8 positions agree with TRBD1. The sample was PBMCs. The CDR3 here is CASSRQDRGNQPQHF. CDR3 DNA sequence: TGTGCCAGCTCACGACAGGACAGGGGCAATCAGCCCCAGCATTTT.